One TCR beta chain is described in this entry. What it recognizes is unknown. This sample was taken from a study of post-analysis software for immune sequencing data. Looking at the study overall: Relapsing-remitting, secondary progressive and progressive-relapsing courses of multiple sclerosis were included.

The CDR3 has 14 residues. The germline V gene has CDR1 DFQATT and CDR2 SNEGSKA (reference sequence). With V trimmed by 7 bases and J by 1 base, 6 bases remained unmatched. The study's findings and limits: When patients were compared with controls, four or five TRBV segments were more frequent, TRBV5-6, TRBV5-1 and TRBV20-1 among them. Significantly lower normalized Chao1 diversity was seen in multiple sclerosis patients than in controls. The authors found that F measure strongly co-clustered same-batch samples.

TCR beta libraries were prepared from cDNA with unique molecular identifiers. Once about 0.85 to 11 million T cells were used, hundreds of thousands of cDNA molecules resulted. TCRdb re-analysed the PCR reads in MiXCR, keeping a single row per CDR3 protein. The sample has roughly 800,000 distinct CDR3 sequences, approximately 57% seen once. This TCR was sampled from a girl aged 10-17 years with multiple sclerosis. The gene calls are TRBV20-1 and TRBJ2-3; TRBD2 aligns across 9 bases. The sample taken for sequencing was blood. The CDR3 coding sequence is TGCAGTGATGTAAGGACTAGCGGCACAGATACGCAGTATTTT. Its protein is CSDVRTSGTDTQYF.